A single sample gave rise to the 20 T cell receptor beta chains below, sequenced in a study of T-cell reconstitution after alpha-beta-depleted transplantation in children. Construction of the TCRbeta library involved unique molecular identifiers. TCRdb re-derived calls from the PCR reads in MiXCR, one entry per CDR3 protein. Here the sample spans almost 600,000 distinct CDR3 sequences, approximately 30% being singletons. The sequencing used PBMCs, collected before TCRalphabeta/CD19-depleted stem cell transplant. The receptors originated from a boy less than two years old with Wiskott-Aldrich syndrome, due to receive a stem cell transplant.

This clonotype was counted between two and nine times. The chain recombines TRBV12-3 or TRBV12-4 with TRBJ2-3; 9 bases fit TRBD2. V shed 11 bases and J 4 bases; nucleotides not matched to a gene: 22. The length of the CDR3 is 18 residues. The CDR3 DNA sequence: TGTGCCTTCAGACATACTCTAGCGGGACCGGTTTTGGCAGATACGCAGTATTTT. Translated, it gives CAFRHTLAGPVLADTQYF.

This chain connects TRBV18 to TRBJ2-1; 9 bases are shared with TRBD1. Germline V gene data show CDR1 as KGHSH and CDR2 as LQKENI. The CDR3 sequence is 14 residues long. The V gene end was trimmed by 3 bases and the J gene end by 10 bases; junction bases not matched to a gene: 7. The CDR3 reads CASSPGTGSREQFF. The CDR3 nucleotides read TGTGCCAGCTCACCCGGGACAGGGTCAAGGGAGCAGTTCTTC.

This chain uses TRBV12-3 or TRBV12-4 with TRBJ1-1; D remains unclear. The CDR3 has 14 residues. Trimming stripped 6 bases from V and 0 bases from J, with 11 bases between. DNA for the CDR3: TGTGCCAGCAGCCGACCGTCGATGAACACTGAAGCTTTCTTT. This encodes CASSRPSMNTEAFF.

Only a few counts were recorded for this clonotype. CDR3 region: CASSFGAGEQYF. Here the CDR3 DNA reads TGCGCCAGCAGCTTCGGGGCGGGCGAGCAGTACTTC. The V and J genes are TRBV5-1 and TRBJ2-7; D may be TRBD1 or TRBD2 (5 bases each). Germline V gene data show CDR1 as SGHRS and CDR2 as YFSETQ. CDR3 size: 12 residues. The V end lost 2 bases, the J end lost 6 bases, and 9 bases lay between the germline ends.

This clonotype was counted between two and nine times. The chain joins TRBV14 to TRBJ2-2; 7 positions match TRBD1. This CDR3 contains 14 residues. Germline CDR1 reads SGHDN; CDR2 reads FVKESK. V lost 4 bases, J lost 4 bases, and 3 bases stayed unmatched. CDR3 amino acids: CASSPRTGTGELFF. In DNA form, the CDR3 reads TGTGCCAGCAGCCCCCGGACAGGCACCGGGGAGCTGTTTTTT.

This clonotype was seen only a few times. The chain carries TRBV7-2 and TRBJ1-2; the match to TRBD1 covers 9 bases. Trimming at V came to 5 bases and at J to 7 bases, leaving 2 bases not matched to a gene. Germline V lookup: CDR1 SGHTA, CDR2 FQGNSA. The CDR3 runs 12 residues. For the CDR3, the DNA is TGTGCCAGCAGCCGGACAGGGGCTGGCTACACCTTC. Residues: CASSRTGAGYTF.

The rearrangement joins TRBV10-3 to TRBJ2-5; D possibly corresponds to TRBD2 (5 bases). Germline V gene sequence: CDR1 ENHRY, CDR2 SYGVKD. This CDR3 spans 13 amino acids. Trimming took off 3 bases at V and 4 bases at J, with 9 bases between the two ends. The CDR3 bases are TGTGCCATCAGTGAAGGTGCGGGAGAGACCCAGTACTTC. Amino acids: CAISEGAGETQYF.

The chain uses TRBV30 and TRBJ2-1, with TRBD2 matching over 10 bases. The CDR3 covers 14 residues. Germline V gives CDR1 GTSNPN, CDR2 SVGIG (reference sequence). The V gene end was trimmed by 1 base and the J gene end by 6 bases; junction bases not matched to a gene: 3. The CDR3 loop is CAWSGTSGGNEQFF. For the CDR3, the DNA is TGTGCCTGGAGTGGGACTAGCGGAGGCAATGAGCAGTTCTTC. Looking up the rest from reference TRBV30 and TRBJ2-1 gives the full variable domain: SQTIHQWPATLVQPVGSPLSLECTVEGTSNPNLYWYRQAAGRGLQLLFYSVGIGQISSEVPQNLSASRPQDRQFILSSKKLLLSDSGFYLCAWSGTSGGNEQFFGPGTRLTVL.

This clonotype came up a few times. V gene TRBV21-1 combines with J gene TRBJ1-6; the table's TRBD1 call for D was not verified on the DNA. TRBV21-1 is a pseudogene locus. This CDR3 has 18 residues. CDR3 amino acids: CASNPPDRGFYYNSPLHF. In nucleotides, the CDR3 is TGTGCCAGCAACCCACCCGACAGGGGATTCTATTATAATTCACCCCTCCACTTT.

With respect to this clonotype: This may come from a read error, since a much larger clone is one base off. The rearrangement links TRBV5-1 to TRBJ2-5; the D is unclear. Germline CDR1 SGHRS, CDR2 YFSETQ. This CDR3 is built from 14 residues. The CDR3 coding sequence is TGCGCCAGCAGCTTGTATCAGGTTCAAGAGACCCAGAACTTC. It encodes CASSLYQVQETQNF.

The chain is built from TRBV7-2 and TRBJ2-3; perhaps TRBD1 as D (5 bases). Germline-derived CDR1 and CDR2 are SGHTA and FQGNSA. The CDR3 runs to 13 residues. The germline V and J ends were trimmed by 3 bases and 6 bases, with 10 bases remaining between them. CDR3 in amino acids: CASSFTRGDTQYF. CDR3 coding DNA: TGTGCCAGCAGCTTTACAAGGGGCGATACGCAGTATTTT.

This clonotype was picked up a small number of times. This chain connects TRBV20-1 to TRBJ2-3, with TRBD2 matching 9 bases. Looked up from germline, CDR1 is DFQATT and CDR2 is SNEGSKA (reference sequence). V was clipped by 6 bases and J by 2 bases; unmatched bases: 6. There are 14 residues in the CDR3. The DNA of the CDR3 is TGCAGTGCAGAACTAGCGGGTCTCACAGATACGCAGTATTTT. Amino acid sequence: CSAELAGLTDTQYF.

This clonotype was found a few times. The gene calls are TRBV5-1 and TRBJ2-1; TRBD1 matches at 7 bases. The V segment lost 5 bases and the J segment 3 bases; nucleotides outside the gene matches: 8. Germline-derived CDR1 and CDR2 are SGHRS and YFSETQ. This CDR3 has 15 residues. CDR3 residues: CASRPGQIGYNEQFF. The DNA of the CDR3 is TGCGCCAGCAGGCCGGGACAGATAGGCTACAATGAGCAGTTCTTC.

The CDR3 protein is CAISESQGPYEQYF. In DNA form, the CDR3 reads TGTGCCATCAGTGAGTCGCAGGGGCCCTACGAGCAGTACTTC. The chain recombines TRBV10-3 with TRBJ2-7, with TRBD1 as a possible D gene (6 bases). With 0 bases removed from V and 2 bases from J, the gap between germline ends came to 8 bases. CDR1 ENHRY and CDR2 SYGVKD come from the germline V gene. The CDR3 is made up of 14 amino acids.

There are a few counts of this clonotype. The V and J genes are TRBV5-1 and TRBJ2-7, with D tentatively TRBD1 (5 bases). The CDR3 runs 12 residues. CDR1 and CDR2 (germline): SGHRS, YFSETQ. V was shortened by 4 bases and J by 6 bases, with 11 bases between the two germline ends. DNA of the CDR3: TGCGCCAGCAGCCGGTTAGACAGCGAGCAGTACTTC. Translation gives CASSRLDSEQYF.

This clonotype was counted a few times. V is TRBV28 and J is TRBJ2-7; 11 bases line up with TRBD2. The CDR3 has 12 residues. Looked up from germline, CDR1 is MDHEN and CDR2 is SYDVKM. In DNA, the CDR3 is TGTGCCAGCAGTTTGACTACCGGGACTAGCGGAGTC. Protein product: CASSLTTGTSGV.

This clonotype has just a few counts. The chain recombines TRBV5-1 with TRBJ2-5; D unclear. The V and J ends lost 6 bases and 2 bases respectively, with 11 bases between them. The CDR3 covers 13 residues. Germline-derived CDR1 and CDR2 are SGHRS and YFSETQ. The CDR3 protein is CASTKGQQETQYF. CDR3 DNA sequence: TGCGCCAGCACCAAAGGGCAACAAGAGACCCAGTACTTC.

The V call is TRBV7-7, the J call TRBJ2-2; 8 bases map to TRBD2. The ends lost 7 bases at V and 0 bases at J; junction bases unmatched: 4. This CDR3 spans 15 amino acids. The germline V gene has CDR1 SSHAT and CDR2 FNYEAQ (reference sequence). CDR3 in DNA: TGTGCCAGCACCTCGGGACTAGCGAACACCGGGGAGCTGTTTTTT. Its protein is CASTSGLANTGELFF. The complete variable domain, with remaining parts taken from reference TRBV7-7 and TRBJ2-2, reads GAGVSQSPRYKVTKRGQDVTLRCDPISSHATLYWYQQALGQGPEFLTYFNYEAQPDKSGLPSDRFSAERPEGSISTLTIQRTEQRDSAMYRCASTSGLANTGELFFGEGSRLTVL.

This clonotype has only a few counts. V and J are TRBV29-1 and TRBJ2-3, with D perhaps assigned TRBD1 or TRBD2 (5 bases each). The CDR3 length is 12 residues. The germline V and J ends were trimmed by 4 bases and 2 bases, with 7 bases remaining between them. Germline-derived CDR1 and CDR2 are SQVTM and ANQGSEA. The chain's CDR3 is CSVVGVTDTQYF. The CDR3 nucleotides read TGCAGCGTTGTGGGGGTCACAGATACGCAGTATTTT.

The CDR3, as DNA: TGCGCCAGCAGCAGGACCGGGTCCGGGAGGGGTCAAGAGACCCAGTACTTC. Translation gives CASSRTGSGRGQETQYF. This chain connects TRBV5-1 to TRBJ2-5; 8 bases are a match to TRBD2. Germline CDR1 is SGHRS and CDR2 is YFSETQ. V lost 4 bases and J lost 2; bases outside the gene matches: 13. The CDR3 totals 17 residues.